A single sample gave rise to the 14 T cell receptor beta chains below, sequenced in a study of CD8+CD57+ T cells in acquired aplastic anemia. By flow cytometry, patients selected for sequencing had shown an expansion of CD8+CD57+ cells. Genomic DNA, serving as template, underwent TCR beta VDJ and CDR3 profiling. MiXCR, run by TCRdb on the reads, gives a single entry per CDR3 protein. The sample carries about 160,000 distinct CDR3 sequences, 40% to 60% recorded once. Sample: sorted CD4+, CD8+, or CD8+CD57+ T cells (not recorded which) from PBMCs. The source of these receptors is a human donor with aplastic anemia.

This clonotype was picked up a small number of times. The J gene is TRBJ1-1, the V gene TRBV11-3; 8 bases agree with TRBD1. With V trimmed by 3 bases and J by 1 base, 4 bases remained unmatched. Germline values: CDR1 SGHNT, CDR2 YENEEA. This CDR3 contains 15 residues. Here the CDR3 DNA reads TGTGCCAGCAGCTTCCTACAGGGGGAGAACACTGAAGCTTTCTTT. Amino acid sequence: CASSFLQGENTEAFF.

The genes are TRBV11-1 and TRBJ2-1; D not certain. Germline values: CDR1 SGHAT, CDR2 FQDESV (reference sequence). Trimming pared 5 bases from V and 3 bases from J, leaving 5 bases between. There are 12 residues in the CDR3. Here the CDR3 reads CASSLFYNEQFF. As DNA, the CDR3 is TGTGCCAGCAGCCTCTTCTACAATGAGCAGTTCTTC.

Turning to this clonotype: This may be a read error, as it is one base from a much larger clone. This chain joins TRBV7-2 and TRBJ2-6; D possibly corresponds to TRBD1 (5 bases). The CDR3 has 16 residues. CDR1 SGHTA and CDR2 FQGNSA come from the germline V gene. In DNA, the CDR3 is TGTGCCAGCAGCTTGGCTTACGTTAATGGGGCCAACGTCCTGGCTTTC. It is translated as CASSLAYVNGANVLAF. Supplemented by reference TRBV7-2 and TRBJ2-6, the full variable domain reads GAGVSQSPSNKVTEKGKDVELRCDPISGHTALYWYRQSLGQGLEFLIYFQGNSAPDKSGLPSDRFSAERTGGSVSTLTIQRTQQEDSAVYLCASSLAYVNGANVLAFGAGSRLTVL.

The chain couples TRBV7-3 to TRBJ2-2; unclear D gene. With 5 bases removed from V and 3 bases from J, the gap between germline ends came to 7 bases. The CDR3 extends over 13 amino acids. CDR1 is SGHTA and CDR2 is FQGTGA in the germline V gene. The CDR3 nucleotides read TGTGCCAGCAGCCATACCGACACCGGGGAGCTGTTTTTT. Its protein product is CASSHTDTGELFF.

V and J are TRBV10-3 and TRBJ1-4; no firm D call. From germline, CDR1 is ENHRY and CDR2 SYGVKD. This CDR3 contains 16 residues. Trimming took off 2 bases at V and 0 bases at J, with 10 bases between the two ends. CDR3 sequence: CAISERALATNEKLFF. DNA of the CDR3: TGTGCCATCAGTGAGAGGGCATTAGCAACTAATGAAAAACTGTTTTTT.

The J gene is TRBJ1-2, the V gene TRBV5-1; D is perhaps TRBD1 (5 bases). This CDR3 spans 16 amino acids. Trimming removed 5 bases at V and 1 base at J, with 18 bases between. Germline values: CDR1 SGHRS, CDR2 YFSETQ. CDR3 amino acids: CASREGTDLLNYGYTF. The CDR3 DNA reads TGCGCCAGCAGGGAGGGGACGGACCTGCTTAACTATGGCTACACCTTC.

This clonotype has ten or more counts. This chain's CDR3 is CASRILAEPLLHEQYF. The CDR3 bases are TGTGCCAGCAGGATTTTAGCGGAACCACTCCTCCACGAGCAGTACTTC. The chain employs TRBV2 and TRBJ2-7, with TRBD2 as a possible D gene (6 bases). CDR1 and CDR2 from the germline V gene are SNHLY and FYNNEI. CDR3 size: 16 residues. Trimming cost V 6 bases and J 5 bases, with 23 bases left between them.

The table lists this clonotype with many counts. The V and J genes are TRBV19 and TRBJ2-2; maybe TRBD2 (6 bases). Germline values: CDR1 LNHDA, CDR2 SQIVND (reference sequence). CDR3 size: 15 residues. The ends were cut back, 5 bases at V and 2 bases at J, with 12 bases in the middle. CDR3 amino acids: CASSALAENTGELFF. CDR3 nucleotides: TGTGCCAGTAGTGCTTTAGCGGAAAACACCGGGGAGCTGTTTTTT.

The V call is TRBV7-9, the J call TRBJ2-3; perhaps TRBD1 as D (6 bases). Trimming left V 0 bases short and J 6 bases short, with 10 bases between. This CDR3 has 14 residues. CDR1 and CDR2 from the germline V gene are SEHNR and FQNEAQ (reference sequence). CDR3 loop: CASSLAGGSDTQYF. For the CDR3, the DNA is TGTGCCAGCAGCTTAGCAGGGGGATCGGATACGCAGTATTTT.

This clonotype was observed at least ten times. The rearrangement links TRBV7-1 to TRBJ2-1, with D perhaps matching TRBD2 (6 bases). TRBV7-1 has ORF status, its function being uncertain. V lost 1 base to trimming and J lost 5 bases, with 21 bases between them. This CDR3 has 18 amino acids. DNA for the CDR3: TGTGCCAGCAGCTCAGAGGTAAACGCGGGAACCGTCGACAATGAGCAGTTCTTC. As protein: CASSSEVNAGTVDNEQFF.

This clonotype was recorded at least ten times. V and J are TRBV15 and TRBJ2-1, with 14 positions matching TRBD2. V dropped 8 bases and J dropped 8; count of bases not matched to a gene: 5. The CDR3 covers 14 residues. Per the germline V gene, CDR1 is LNHNV and CDR2 is YYDKDF (reference sequence). The CDR3 loop is CATLGTSGSDEQFF. The CDR3 DNA follows: TGTGCCACCCTAGGGACTAGCGGGAGCGATGAGCAGTTCTTC.

This clonotype was seen repeatedly, ten times or more. J is TRBJ2-7 and V is TRBV27; D not certain. The ends were cut back, 0 bases at V and 5 bases at J, with 5 bases in the middle. The CDR3 sequence is 12 residues long. Germline-derived CDR1 and CDR2 are MNHEY and SMNVEV (reference sequence). The CDR3 sequence is CASSLSPHEQYF. The CDR3 DNA is TGTGCCAGCAGTTTATCCCCCCACGAGCAGTACTTC.

The chain joins TRBV10-3 to TRBJ2-7; 7 nucleotides agree with TRBD1. From germline, CDR1 is ENHRY and CDR2 SYGVKD. This CDR3 has 15 amino acids. V lost 4 bases, J lost 0 bases, and 6 bases stayed unmatched. The CDR3 spells CAISGWGQSSYEQYF. CDR3 nucleotide sequence: TGTGCCATCAGTGGTTGGGGACAGAGCTCCTACGAGCAGTACTTC.

The chain has TRBV7-3 and TRBJ1-1; no clear D. Germline V gene lookup returns CDR1 SGHTA and CDR2 FQGTGA. The V end lost 6 bases, the J end lost 1 base, and 9 bases lay between the germline ends. The CDR3 length is 13 residues. DNA of the CDR3: TGTGCCAGCAGGGGAGAGCCGAACACTGAAGCTTTCTTT. This sequence encodes CASRGEPNTEAFF.